These T cell receptor beta chains were read from a single sample in a study of neurological immune-mediated disorders. TCRdb reanalysed the 5' RACE reads using MiXCR and keeps one entry per CDR3 protein. The data show some 70,000 distinct CDR3 sequences, nearly 3.5% seen once. The sequenced material came from PBMCs. The receptors originated from a man aged 40-50 years with multiple sclerosis. The CDR3 runs from the conserved cysteine through the conserved F or W. A D gene is named only where the DNA matches it firmly. Some rows mark clone size as missing; the rest say once, few, many or name a class of expanded clone.

>NA|many|TRBV20-1|10|TRBJ2-3
TGCAGTGTCAAGATCGATACGCAGTATTTT
CSVKIDTQYF
>TRBD2|many|TRBV7-2|15|TRBJ2-7
TGTGCCAGCAGCTCGACTAGCGGGGGCCCCTACGAGCAGTACTTC
CASSSTSGGPYEQYF
>TRBD1|many|TRBV5-1|14|TRBJ2-2
TGCGCCAGCAGCTTCACAGGGGGTTCCGGGGAGCTGTTTTTT
CASSFTGGSGELFF
>NA|many|TRBV27|13|TRBJ1-3
TGTGCCAGCAGTTATTCGTGGGGGGACACCATATATTTT
CASSYSWGDTIYF
>TRBD2|many|TRBV5-1|16|TRBJ2-1
TGCGCCAGCAGCTTGGGAGCGGGGGGGACCTACAATGAGCAGTTCTTC
CASSLGAGGTYNEQFF
>NA|many|TRBV20-1|14|TRBJ2-4
TGCAGTGCTGCAGCGGTTTTAGCCAAAAACATTCAGTACTTC
CSAAAVLAKNIQYF
>NA|many|TRBV7-8|16|TRBJ1-5
TGTGCCAGCAGCTTAGCGCTTCTACAGGTCAATCAGCCCCAGCATTTT
CASSLALLQVNQPQHF
>TRBD1|many|TRBV12-3/TRBV12-4|13|TRBJ2-5
TGTGCCAGCAGTCGAGGGGGCGAGGAGACCCAGTACTTC
CASSRGGEETQYF
>NA|many|TRBV5-1|14|TRBJ1-1
TGCGCCAGCAGCTTGGAGCAGCTGAACACTGAAGCTTTCTTT
CASSLEQLNTEAFF
>NA|many|TRBV7-8|15|TRBJ2-3
TGTGCCAGCAGCCCAGAGCCTTTTAGCACAGATACGCAGTATTTT
CASSPEPFSTDTQYF
>TRBD2|many|TRBV20-1|17|TRBJ2-3
TGCAGTGCTAGGATTCCGACTAGCGGGGGGAACACAGATACGCAGTATTTT
CSARIPTSGGNTDTQYF
>NA|many|TRBV7-8|14|TRBJ2-5
TGTGCCAGCAGCTTAAAGGGTTCGAGGGAGACCCAGTACTTC
CASSLKGSRETQYF
>TRBD1|many|TRBV10-3|14|TRBJ2-1
TGTGCCACCCGGGACAGGGCCGCCTACAATGAGCAGTTCTTC
CATRDRAAYNEQFF
>NA|many|TRBV12-3/TRBV12-4|12|TRBJ1-6
TGTGCCAGCAGTTTTCAGGATTCACCCCTCCACTTT
CASSFQDSPLHF
>TRBD2|many|TRBV5-1|14|TRBJ2-7
TGCGCCAGCAGCGTTGGGACTAGTTTATACGAGCAGTACTTC
CASSVGTSLYEQYF
>NA|many|TRBV7-2|14|TRBJ2-7
TGTGCCAGCAGCTTATTGGGCAGGGACTACGAGCAGTACTTC
CASSLLGRDYEQYF
>NA|many|TRBV5-1|18|TRBJ1-1
TGCGCCAGCAGCTTCATCCTCCCTGCTGGAAGTGGTGGCACTGAAGCTTTCTTT
CASSFILPAGSGGTEAFF
>NA|many|TRBV11-2|14|TRBJ2-5
TGTGCCAGCAGCTTAGAAGGGCGCTGGGAGACCCAGTACTTC
CASSLEGRWETQYF
>TRBD1|many|TRBV25-1|14|TRBJ1-5
TGTGCCAGCAGTGATGGCAGGGGGAAGCAGCCCCAGCATTTT
CASSDGRGKQPQHF
>NA|NA|TRBV5-5|12|TRBJ2-3
TGTGACAGCAGCACCGTACGAAATACGCAGTATTTT
CDSSTVRNTQYF
>TRBD2|few|TRBV11-2|15|TRBJ2-2
TGTGCCAGCAGCAGACCGGGACTAGCGCCCGGGGAGCTGTTTTTT
CASSRPGLAPGELFF
>NA|many|TRBV7-9|15|TRBJ1-1
TGTGCCAGCAGCGTTAAAGGGATTCAGAACACTGAAGCTTTCTTT
CASSVKGIQNTEAFF
>NA|medium-sized|TRBV7-8|13|TRBJ1-5
TGTGCCAGCAGCCACGCGAGAGATCAGCCCCAGCATTTT
CASSHARDQPQHF
>TRBD2|many|TRBV7-3|16|TRBJ2-1
TGTGCCAGCAGCCCCCGTCTCGGGGAGGGGTTAAATGAGCAGTTCTTC
CASSPRLGEGLNEQFF
>NA|many|TRBV25-1|12|TRBJ2-7
TGTGCCAGCATGAGTCGGAACTACGAGCAGTACTTC
CASMSRNYEQYF
>TRBD1|many|TRBV6-6|13|TRBJ2-7
TGTGCCAGCTGCCCCGGGACAGGGATCGAGCAGTACTTC
CASCPGTGIEQYF
>NA|many|TRBV5-5|15|TRBJ2-5
TGTGCCAGCAGCCCCCTCGGGGCTCCACAAGAGACCCAGTACTTC
CASSPLGAPQETQYF
>NA|many|TRBV7-9|14|TRBJ2-2
TGTGCCAGCAGCTACTCGACTGGCACCGGGGAGCTGTTTTTT
CASSYSTGTGELFF
>NA|many|TRBV2|16|TRBJ1-2
TGTGCCAGCAGTGAATGGTCTGCAACCGGCGGGTATGGCTACACCTTC
CASSEWSATGGYGYTF
>NA|NA|TRBV7-8|13|TRBJ1-1
TGTGCCAGCAGCTTAGGGCGGCAGAATATGGCTTTCTTT
CASSLGRQNMAFF
>NA|many|TRBV5-6|14|TRBJ1-3
TGTGCCAGCAGCTTAAGGTCCGGGATCAACACCATATATTTT
CASSLRSGINTIYF
>NA|many|TRBV6-5|18|TRBJ2-4
TGTGCCAGCAGAGGGGACAACGGCCGTGGGGGGACCAAAAACATTCAGTACTTC
CASRGDNGRGGTKNIQYF
>NA|many|TRBV6-1|12|TRBJ2-7
TGTGCCAGCAACGGCAATGGCTACGAGCAGTACTTC
CASNGNGYEQYF
>NA|many|TRBV5-1|14|TRBJ1-1
TGCGCCAGCACCTGGGACACCTCGAACACTGAAGCTTTCTTT
CASTWDTSNTEAFF
>NA|few|TRBV27|14|TRBJ1-1
TGTGCCATTCGGAGGGGGGGGGAGAACACTGAAGCTTTCTTT
CAIRRGGENTEAFF
>NA|many|TRBV5-1|13|TRBJ2-5
TGCGCCAGCAGGGTAGTAACCCAGGAGACCCAGTACTTC
CASRVVTQETQYF
>TRBD1|many|TRBV20-1|15|TRBJ1-6
TGCAGTGCTAGGGACAGGGCGACGGGTAATTCACCCCTCCACTTT
CSARDRATGNSPLHF
>TRBD1|many|TRBV20-1|15|TRBJ2-1
TGCAGTGCCTTAAAGGGGGCCGGGCGTAACAATGAGCAGTTCTTC
CSALKGAGRNNEQFF
>NA|many|TRBV20-1|11|TRBJ1-2
TGCAGTTTGAACGGGGCGTATGGCTACACCTTC
CSLNGAYGYTF
>TRBD2|many|TRBV6-1|15|TRBJ2-7
TGTGCCAGCAGCCCAATCTTAGCGGGGAGCTACGAGCAGTACTTC
CASSPILAGSYEQYF
>NA|many|TRBV5-1|19|TRBJ2-4
TGCGCCAGCAGCTACGGCACAGATCTTACCGCGGGGACCAAAAACATTCAGTACTTC
CASSYGTDLTAGTKNIQYF
>NA|few|TRBV20-1|13|TRBJ2-5
TGCAGTGCTCCCGGGACGCAGCAAGAGACCCAGTACTTC
CSAPGTQQETQYF
>TRBD1|many|TRBV20-1|15|TRBJ1-5
TGCAGTGCTGGACAGGGAGGGTATAGCAATCAGCCCCAGCATTTT
CSAGQGGYSNQPQHF
>NA|many|TRBV5-1|14|TRBJ1-1
TGCGCCAGCAGCTTAGACAGAATGAACACTGAAGCTTTCTTT
CASSLDRMNTEAFF
>TRBD2|few|TRBV5-1|15|TRBJ2-7
TGCGCCAGCAGCTTACTAGCGGGGGCAGCCTACGAGCAGTACTTC
CASSLLAGAAYEQYF
>TRBD2|many|TRBV7-2|14|TRBJ2-3
TGTGCCAGCAGCAAGAGCGGGAGTTCAGATACGCAGTATTTT
CASSKSGSSDTQYF
>NA|many|TRBV7-3|14|TRBJ2-2
TGTGCCAGCAGCCCCGGGGCAACGAACGGGGAGCTGTTTTTT
CASSPGATNGELFF
>NA|many|TRBV6-1|14|TRBJ1-1
TGTGCCAGCAGTGTAACTTATGAACGCACTGAAGCTTTCTTT
CASSVTYERTEAFF
>NA|many|TRBV20-1|15|TRBJ2-5
TGCAGTGCTAGACCCCCCACGGGCTCCCCAGAGACCCAGTACTTC
CSARPPTGSPETQYF
>NA|many|TRBV5-1|13|TRBJ2-7
TGCGCCAGCAGCTCGGGTACCGGGTACGAGCAGTACTTC
CASSSGTGYEQYF
>TRBD2|NA|TRBV6-6|18|TRBJ2-3
TGTGCCAGCAGCTACACAGGGAAAGGGACTAGCTTGGCAGATACGCAGTATTTT
CASSYTGKGTSLADTQYF
>NA|many|TRBV12-3/TRBV12-4|12|TRBJ2-7
TGTGCCAGCAGTCCCGAAGGGAAAGAGCAGTACTTC
CASSPEGKEQYF
>NA|NA|TRBV6-5|15|TRBJ2-1
TGTGCCAACAGCAACCTAGAAAGCTCCTACAATGAGCAGTTCTTC
CANSNLESSYNEQFF
>NA|many|TRBV2|17|TRBJ2-3
TGTGCCAGCAGTGGCGAGGGAGGCGGTAGGGGCACAGATACGCAGTATTTT
CASSGEGGGRGTDTQYF
>NA|NA|TRBV19|11|TRBJ1-2
TGTGCCACTACAGCCCCCTATGGCTACACCTTC
CATTAPYGYTF
>TRBD2|few|TRBV25-1|18|TRBJ2-3
TGTGCCAGCAGTGATCTAGCGGGAGGGTGGGACTCCACAGATACGCAGTATTTT
CASSDLAGGWDSTDTQYF
>NA|many|TRBV20-1|14|TRBJ2-2
TGCAGTGCCCCAGCCAGCGAGAACACCGGGGAGCTGTTTTTT
CSAPASENTGELFF
>NA|many|TRBV5-1|16|TRBJ2-7
TGCGCCAGCAGCTGGGGTTACGGGGGAACCTCCTACGAGCAGTACTTC
CASSWGYGGTSYEQYF
>TRBD2|many|TRBV18|15|TRBJ2-1
TGTGCCAGCCCCGATTTAGCGGGGACTTACAATGAGCAGTTCTTC
CASPDLAGTYNEQFF